A single sample gave rise to the 31 T cell receptor beta chains below, sequenced in a study of blood T cell repertoires in COVID-19. Produced via immunoSEQ multiplex PCR; TCRdb's table is partial and in-frame only. The sample lists about 280,000 clones; 85% were seen once. The sequenced sample consisted of peripheral blood. Every receptor here comes from a human donor in a cohort sampled during active COVID-19.

The chain uses TRBV4-3 and TRBJ1-5, with no clear D. The germline gives CDR1 LGHNA, CDR2 YSLEER. CDR3 length equals 14 residues. V was pared by 0 bases and J by 9 bases, with 12 bases between. In nucleotides, the CDR3 is TGCGCCAGCAGCCAAGAGGCCTTATCGTCGCCCCAGCATTTT. Translated: CASSQEALSSPQHF.

The rearrangement uses TRBV7-7 and TRBJ2-5; D is unclear. CDR1 is SSHAT, CDR2 FNYEAQ, per germline (reference sequence). The CDR3 sequence is 16 residues long. Trimming cost V 1 base and J 4 bases, with 16 bases left between them. The CDR3 DNA follows: TGTGCCAGCAGCTTAGGGAATTGGGCCAGATCAGAGACCCAGTACTTC. It yields the protein CASSLGNWARSETQYF.

The genes are TRBV5-1 and TRBJ2-3, with 9 nucleotides matching TRBD2. There are 15 residues in the CDR3. Germline trimming cut 4 bases from V and 2 bases from J; bases unmatched to any gene: 5. Germline V CDR1 and CDR2: SGHRS, YFSETQ. CDR3 sequence: CASSPSGMPTDTQYF. The CDR3 coding sequence is TGCGCCAGCAGCCCTAGCGGGATGCCCACAGATACGCAGTATTTT. Supplemented by reference TRBV5-1 and TRBJ2-3, the full variable domain reads KAGVTQTPRYLIKTRGQQVTLSCSPISGHRSVSWYQQTPGQGLQFLFEYFSETQRNKGNFPGRFSGRQFSNSRSEMNVSTLELGDSALYLCASSPSGMPTDTQYFGPGTRLTVL.

The chain joins TRBV7-9 to TRBJ2-3, with 8 bases matching TRBD2. Trimming at V came to 3 bases and at J to 2 bases, leaving 7 bases not matched to a gene. Germline V CDR1 and CDR2: SEHNR, FQNEAQ (reference sequence). The CDR3 loop spans 16 amino acids. CDR3 sequence reads: CASSFISGTFTDTQYF. CDR3 nucleotide sequence: TGTGCCAGCAGCTTTATTAGCGGGACCTTCACAGATACGCAGTATTTT.

The chain uses TRBV25-1 and TRBJ1-1; D possibly corresponds to TRBD1 (6 bases). V gave up 5 bases and J gave up 8 bases, with 15 bases separating them. CDR3 size: 13 residues. The germline gives CDR1 MGHDK, CDR2 SYGVNS. The CDR3 spells CASSPYGGREAFF. CDR3 in DNA: TGTGCCAGCAGTCCTTACGGGGGGCGAGAAGCTTTCTTT.

The chain joins TRBV18 to TRBJ2-2, with D hard to call. Germline assignment: CDR1 KGHSH and CDR2 LQKENI. Trimming shortened V by 1 base and J by 1 base, and 10 bases separated the two germline ends. There are 16 residues in the CDR3. CDR3 nucleotides: TGTGCCAGCTCACCACAGACACCTATGAACACCGGGGAGCTGTTTTTT. Translation gives CASSPQTPMNTGELFF. The full variable domain, rest sourced from reference TRBV18 and TRBJ2-2, is NAGVMQNPRHLVRRRGQEARLRCSPMKGHSHVYWYRQLPEEGLKFMVYLQKENIIDESGMPKERFSAEFPKEGPSILRIQQVVRGDSAAYFCASSPQTPMNTGELFFGEGSRLTVL.

The chain carries TRBV6-2 or TRBV6-3 and TRBJ2-2; no clear D. V shed 4 bases and J shed 6 bases, with 12 bases lying between them. The CDR3 spans 14 residues. The germline CDR1 and CDR2 sequences are MNHEY and SVGEGT. CDR3 region: CASSSIIGSGELFF. The CDR3 DNA is TGTGCCAGCAGTTCAATAATCGGGTCCGGGGAGCTGTTTTTT.

This chain joins TRBV10-3 and TRBJ2-7, with 11 bases fitting TRBD1. The germline V gene has CDR1 ENHRY and CDR2 SYGVKD. The CDR3 covers 14 residues. The V and J ends lost 5 bases and 7 bases, in that order; junction bases with no gene match: 7. The CDR3 DNA is TGTGCCATCAGTCCGACCGGGACAGGGGGAGAGCAGTACTTC. This encodes CAISPTGTGGEQYF.

The chain is built from TRBV28 and TRBJ1-3; 9 bases agree with TRBD1. V shed 1 base and J 4 bases; nucleotides not matched to a gene: 5. The CDR3 covers 16 residues. Germline V lookup: CDR1 MDHEN, CDR2 SYDVKM. The CDR3 bases are TGTGCCAGCAGTTTATTCTCCGGGACAGGGGGAAACACCATATATTTT. It translates to CASSLFSGTGGNTIYF.

The chain combines TRBV15 with TRBJ2-2, with TRBD2 identical over 12 bases. Germline V lookup: CDR1 LNHNV, CDR2 YYDKDF (reference sequence). There are 18 residues in the CDR3. V was clipped by 5 bases and J by 13 bases; unmatched bases: 20. CDR3 amino acids: CATSSRGIGLAGRGGLFF. CDR3 sequence (DNA): TGTGCCACCAGCTCACGGGGGATCGGACTAGCGGGACGAGGAGGGCTGTTTTTT.

The rearrangement uses TRBV10-2 and TRBJ2-3, with 8 positions matching TRBD2. Germline lookup yields CDR1 WSHSY and CDR2 SAAADI. The CDR3 runs 16 residues. V lost 4 bases and J lost 3; bases outside the gene matches: 9. CDR3 sequence: CASSAAGTSITDTQYF. The DNA of the CDR3 is TGCGCCAGCAGTGCTGCCGGGACTAGTATAACAGATACGCAGTATTTT.

This clone was detected once. This chain connects TRBV14 to TRBJ1-6; D is possibly TRBD1 (5 bases). The V end lost 6 bases, the J end lost 3 bases, and 15 bases lay between the germline ends. The CDR3 has 16 amino acids. Germline V CDR1 and CDR2: SGHDN, FVKESK. CDR3 in amino acids: CASSRPGGFYNSPLHF. The CDR3 coding sequence is TGTGCCAGCAGTCGCCCCGGGGGGTTCTATAATTCACCCCTCCACTTT.

This clone was counted a few times. The chain uses TRBV19 and TRBJ2-7, with 8 bases matching TRBD2. The germline V gene encodes CDR1 LNHDA and CDR2 SQIVND (reference sequence). CDR3 length equals 15 residues. V dropped 10 bases and J dropped 6; count of bases not matched to a gene: 17. CDR3 DNA sequence: TGTGCCAAGGACCCTGATCAGCGGGAGAATATCGAGCAGTACTTC. It yields the protein CAKDPDQRENIEQYF.

This chain joins TRBV2 and TRBJ1-2; D unclear. The CDR3 is 14 residues long. V lost 7 bases and J lost 4, with 16 bases in between. CDR1 is SNHLY and CDR2 is FYNNEI in the germline V gene. The CDR3 spells CASTPNEVGYGYTF. The CDR3 nucleotides read TGTGCCAGCACCCCCAATGAGGTTGGCTATGGCTACACCTTC.

V usage is TRBV9 and J usage is TRBJ2-1, with TRBD2 as a possible D gene (7 bases). CDR1 SGDLS and CDR2 YYNGEE come from the germline V gene. Trimming took 6 bases from V and 9 from J, leaving 19 bases between them. This CDR3 spans 14 amino acids. CDR3 bases: TGTGCCAGCACCACGGGGGCGGGAGTCGGTGAGCAGTTCTTC. It codes for CASTTGAGVGEQFF. Drawing the rest from reference TRBV9 and TRBJ2-1, the complete variable domain is DSGVTQTPKHLITATGQRVTLRCSPRSGDLSVYWYQQSLDQGLQFLIQYYNGEERAKGNILERFSAQQFPDLHSELNLSSLELGDSALYFCASTTGAGVGEQFFGPGTRLTVL.

The V gene is TRBV6-5, the J gene TRBJ1-2; D gene unclear. Trimming pared 4 bases from V and 5 bases from J, leaving 11 bases between. The CDR3 length is 13 residues. Looked up from germline, CDR1 is MNHEY and CDR2 is SVGAGI. Written as DNA, the CDR3 is TGTGCCAGCAGTTCGACGGTGACTTATGGCTACACCTTC. Amino acid sequence: CASSSTVTYGYTF.

V and J are TRBV28 and TRBJ2-7; 7 nucleotides align to TRBD2. This CDR3 is 20 amino acids long. The V gene end was trimmed by 5 bases and the J gene end by 1 base; junction bases not matched to a gene: 23. Looked up from germline, CDR1 is MDHEN and CDR2 is SYDVKM. In DNA form, the CDR3 reads TGTGCCAGCAGTGGCTACGGAGGATGGGGTTGGGACTACCGGTCCTACGAGCAGTACTTC. Translating it yields CASSGYGGWGWDYRSYEQYF.

V and J are TRBV6-5 and TRBJ2-7, with 11 bases that match TRBD2. The V segment lost 10 bases and the J segment 0 bases; nucleotides outside the gene matches: 8. Germline V gives CDR1 MNHEY, CDR2 SVGAGI. This CDR3 is built from 15 residues. DNA of the CDR3: TGTGCCACTCAACGACTAGCGGGAAGCTCCTACGAGCAGTACTTC. It translates to CATQRLAGSSYEQYF.

There are a few counts of this clone. This chain links TRBV28 with TRBJ2-5; D may be TRBD1 (5 bases). Germline lookup yields CDR1 MDHEN and CDR2 SYDVKM. V lost 1 base and J lost 9, with 12 bases in between. The CDR3 runs 13 residues. CDR3 bases: TGTGCCAGCAGTTTATCCAGCAGGGCGGCCCAGTACTTC. This codes for CASSLSSRAAQYF. Full variable domain (outside the CDR3, taken from reference TRBV28 and TRBJ2-5): DVKVTQSSRYLVKRTGEKVFLECVQDMDHENMFWYRQDPGLGLRLIYFSYDVKMKEKGDIPEGYSVSREKKERFSLILESASTNQTSMYLCASSLSSRAAQYFGPGTRLLVL.

The rearrangement links TRBV5-1 to TRBJ2-3; 9 nucleotides agree with TRBD1. The CDR3 has 14 amino acids. The germline gives CDR1 SGHRS, CDR2 YFSETQ. Germline trimming cut 4 bases from V and 3 bases from J; bases unmatched to any gene: 3. Here the CDR3 reads CASSEGQGTDTQYF. The CDR3 DNA reads as TGCGCCAGCAGCGAGGGACAGGGTACAGATACGCAGTATTTT.

This clone was detected only once. CDR3 sequence (DNA): TGTGCCAGCAGCTTCACGGGAGTGGGGACCTACGAGCAGTACTTC. Its translation is CASSFTGVGTYEQYF. J is TRBJ2-7 and V is TRBV7-2, with D possibly matching TRBD2 (6 bases). Germline V gives CDR1 SGHTA, CDR2 FQGNSA. The CDR3 has 15 amino acids. Trimming took 3 bases from V and 2 from J, leaving 14 bases between them.

The V call is TRBV4-1, the J call TRBJ1-4; unclear D gene. Trimming took 0 bases from V and 3 from J, leaving 8 bases between them. The CDR3 runs 15 residues. CDR1 is MGHRA, CDR2 YSYEKL, per germline. The CDR3 region is CASSQDPGSNEKLFF. The CDR3 bases are TGCGCCAGCAGCCAAGACCCAGGCTCTAATGAAAAACTGTTTTTT.

The chain combines TRBV3-1 (or the pseudogene TRBV3-2) with TRBJ2-2; tentatively, D is TRBD2 (6 bases). This CDR3 is built from 13 residues. Germline V gene data show CDR1 as LGHDT and CDR2 as YNNKEL (reference sequence). Trimming removed 4 bases from V and 5 bases from J, with 8 bases in between. The CDR3 reads CASSPGGTGELFF. For the CDR3, the DNA is TGTGCCAGCAGCCCCGGGGGAACCGGGGAGCTGTTTTTT.

The chain uses TRBV18 and TRBJ1-1, with D maybe TRBD1 (5 bases). V lost 4 bases and J 1 base, leaving 13 bases between the germline ends. This CDR3 spans 15 amino acids. Germline assignment: CDR1 KGHSH and CDR2 LQKENI. The CDR3 DNA reads TGTGCCAGCTCACAGGGGCGAGTGCCGAACACTGAAGCTTTCTTT. Translated, it gives CASSQGRVPNTEAFF.

V gene TRBV7-2 combines with J gene TRBJ2-7, with a possible D match to TRBD2 (6 bases). Germline V gives CDR1 SGHTA, CDR2 FQGNSA. Between the trimmed V and J ends, which lost 5 bases and 2 bases, there was a span of 7 bases. The CDR3 is 12 amino acids. The CDR3 reads CASSRGAYEQYF. For the CDR3, the DNA is TGTGCCAGCAGCCGCGGGGCCTACGAGCAGTACTTC.

The V and J genes are TRBV4-2 and TRBJ2-7, with D possibly matching TRBD1 (6 bases). CDR3 length equals 14 residues. Germline CDR1 is LGHNA and CDR2 is YNFKEQ. The V and J ends lost 4 bases and 0 bases respectively, with 10 bases between them. CDR3 coding DNA: TGTGCCAGCAGCCCACAGGGTAGCTCCTACGAGCAGTACTTC. It specifies CASSPQGSSYEQYF.

As DNA, the CDR3 is TGTGCCAGCAGCTTAGCCAGCGGGAGTTCGTCAGATACGCAGTATTTT. This sequence encodes CASSLASGSSSDTQYF. The J gene is TRBJ2-3, the V gene TRBV7-9; 8 bases map to TRBD2. The junction had 6 bases not matched to a gene; V was cut back by 0 bases and J by 4 bases. Germline loops: CDR1 SEHNR, CDR2 FQNEAQ (reference sequence). The CDR3 has 16 residues.

J is TRBJ2-7 and V is TRBV15; a possible D gene is TRBD2 (6 bases). CDR1 is LNHNV and CDR2 is YYDKDF in the germline V gene (reference sequence). Between the trimmed V and J ends, which lost 1 base and 2 bases, there was a span of 9 bases. The CDR3 is made up of 14 amino acids. CDR3 nucleotides: TGTGCCACCAGCAGAGCCGGGGAGGCCTACGAGCAGTACTTC. Amino acids: CATSRAGEAYEQYF.

This chain's CDR3 is CASSILGLAGGGDTQYF. DNA for the CDR3: TGTGCCAGTAGTATCCTCGGACTAGCGGGAGGGGGAGATACGCAGTATTTT. The rearrangement uses TRBV19 and TRBJ2-3, with 15 bases matching TRBD2. This CDR3 has 17 residues. V gave up 3 bases and J gave up 5 bases; unmatched junction bases: 6. Germline CDR1 and CDR2: LNHDA and SQIVND (reference sequence).

The V and J genes are TRBV6-1 and TRBJ2-3; 10 bases map to TRBD2. V gave up 1 base and J gave up 8 bases; unmatched junction bases: 6. Germline V gene data show CDR1 as MNHNS and CDR2 as SASEGT. The CDR3 sequence is 15 residues long. The CDR3 sequence is CASSEGLAGDGTQYF. The CDR3 bases are TGTGCCAGCAGTGAAGGGCTAGCGGGAGACGGTACGCAGTATTTT.

The chain has TRBV28 and TRBJ2-7; 7 bases map to TRBD2. J was trimmed by 2 bases and V by 5 bases; bases with no gene match: 12. Per germline, CDR1 MDHEN and CDR2 SYDVKM. The length of the CDR3 is 16 residues. The DNA of the CDR3 is TGTGCCAGCAGTCCCCGATCCGGGACTAAGACCTACGAGCAGTACTTC. It translates to CASSPRSGTKTYEQYF.